What follows is one T cell receptor beta chain and its context. Its antigen specificity is not known. Base-call qualities are not available, and no considerably larger clone is one nucleotide away. The data derive from a study of blood T cell repertoires in COVID-19 (dated by TCRdb to the early 2020s). Study-wide context: The collaborator samples originated in the United States, Italy and Spain and spanned the acute and convalescent phases of COVID-19. Deeply sampled blood TCRbeta repertoires from subjects exposed to, actively infected with, or recovered from COVID-19 were included in the dataset. Samples were obtained from the ongoing ImmuneRACE study (first 160 participants) and from about 1,300 subjects provided by 6 global collaborators. The repertoires were released in a freely available public database meant as a resource for research on the immune response to SARS-CoV-2. The sample metadata nearly always contained a de-identified subject ID, COVID-19 status, age in years and sex. HLA class I and class II types, where available, came from metadata supplied by the sample provider rather than from assay-based typing. The material from the prospective study consisted of cDNA or gDNA derived from T cells, B-cell-depleted T cells, or PBMCs. Paper-wide results and their limitations: The amount of clinical and demographic metadata varied by source and participant and was provided uncurated.

TCRbeta CDR3 regions were amplified from genomic DNA by means of the immunoSEQ Assay, a bias-controlled multiplex PCR. The authors' pipeline ran thus. Within the assay, amplification of reference gene primers was used to estimate how many nucleated cells each sample contained. To quantify the absolute abundance of each unique TCRbeta CDR3 rearrangement, sequence reads were collapsed and filtered. For each sample, productive Simpson clonality was calculated as the square root of Simpson's diversity index across productive rearrangements. In its TCRdb copy, this immuneACCESS table keeps in-frame sequences only and misses some clones. Where compared with another copy, unresolved V genes explain less than half of these, and the others have no known cause. V and J calls and clone size are copied from that table; D and trimming were computed from the DNA. This sample lists about 190,000 clones; 90% were detected once. 0.62% of the sample rests with the top ten.

V sheds 1 base and J sheds 10 bases, leaving 11 bases between their ends. The CDR3 has 13 amino acids, counting the end cysteine and phenylalanine. The only DNA kept is the CDR3, 39 bases in frame from the first base. In the germline V gene, CDR1 corresponds to SNHLY and CDR2 to FYNNEI. Collaborating institutions collected whole blood in K2EDTA tubes following their own protocols. For TCRbeta analysis, collaborators shipped samples in one of three forms: frozen whole blood, isolated PBMCs, or DNA extracted from either of those sample types. The sequenced sample was peripheral blood. This chain joins TRBV2 to TRBJ2-4; no D gene call is confident. This clonotype was sampled from a man aged 50 to 60 with acute or convalescent COVID-19. CDR3 reads: CASSEVTFSIQYF. The sequenced DNA: TGTGCCAGCAGTGAAGTTACATTTTCGATTCAGTACTTC.